This TCR beta chain stems from a study of vaccination effects on CD4 cells after COVID-19. Study-wide context: Each participant received a vaccine that was either BNT162b2 or mRNA-1273, given as two doses. Findings and limits, study-wide: Infection-derived and vaccine-derived clones contracted markedly late after vaccination.

Here immunoSEQ multiplex PCR was the method, and the copy in TCRdb shows in-frame clones only, minus some. Of over 50,000 clones in the sample, more than 80% were seen once. Under the ViraFEST assay, PBMC were stimulated with viral peptide pools so that antigen-specific CD4+ T cells expanded. Sequencing was performed afterwards. When around nine days of culture had elapsed, CD4+ T cells were isolated. Half-medium replacement with IL-2 medium occurred on days 3 and 7. This clone appeared a few times. Its antigen is unidentified. This sequence originates from a human donor who received a COVID-19 vaccine. Here the sequenced sample was CD4+ T cells from PBMCs cultured with HCoV-229E spike peptides, taken before COVID-19 vaccination.

The CDR3 loop reads CASSPLDRGHSPLHF. The CDR3 DNA sequence: TGTGCCAGCAGCCCCCTTGACAGGGGTCATTCACCCCTCCACTTT. The rearrangement joins TRBV9 to TRBJ1-6; 8 positions agree with TRBD1. Germline V gene sequence: CDR1 SGDLS, CDR2 YYNGEE. The CDR3 sequence is 15 residues long. With V trimmed by 4 bases and J by 8 bases, 8 bases remained unmatched. The variable domain in full, with the rest retrieved from reference TRBV9 and TRBJ1-6, is DSGVTQTPKHLITATGQRVTLRCSPRSGDLSVYWYQQSLDQGLQFLIQYYNGEERAKGNILERFSAQQFPDLHSELNLSSLELGDSALYFCASSPLDRGHSPLHFGNGTRLTVT.